This T cell receptor beta chain was sequenced during a study of cytomegalovirus exposure and HLA in healthy donors (dated by TCRdb to about 2017). General notes on the study: An earlier analysis of approximately 590 of the donors reported 250 to 350 Gb of sequence data and about 100 million unique TCR beta sequences from about 179 million T cells. To decide whether each TCR beta V gene segment behaved as functional or pseudogenic, an earlier analysis of over 500 of the donors relied on high-throughput TCR beta sequencing. High-throughput TCR immunosequencing, statistical association of individual TCRs with disease status, and machine learning were combined to predict cytomegalovirus infection status. All discovery cohort repertoires had been generated using a single sequencing platform. Alongside the repertoire data, information on donor age, sex, ethnicity and CMV serostatus was compiled. Roughly 300 gigabases of sequencing data and tens of millions of unique TCR sequences were included in an early release covering around 600 HLA-typed donors. The study aimed to test whether signatures of past pathogen exposure could be identified by cataloging public T cell receptors. The number of donors typed differed by locus, with about 629-640 for A, B, C, DRB1 and DQB1, about 500 for DQA1, under 610 for DPA1, and 400 to 490 for DPB1. Four to six DR-DQ haplotypes were handled as single units for association and clustering, since linkage in the cohort was strong. In addition to the first cohort of about 650 subjects, a separate validation cohort of 130 or so different subjects was used. Of the roughly 410 genotyped donors, more than 75% were placed in the genetic ancestry cluster associated with self-reported Caucasian donors. A later genetic analysis used genome-wide SNP genotypes for about 65% of the roughly 670 donors, treating that subset as a discovery cohort. The T cell repertoires of several hundred subjects were profiled by immunosequencing and related to cytomegalovirus serostatus. HLA typing included class I and class II loci at four-digit resolution. On average, around 230,000 unique TCR beta nucleotide sequences were sequenced per donor among some 430 genotyped donors of the cohort, with about 17% of those sequences being non-productive. Rather than using new phenotypic data, the later analysis identified candidate immune exposures from TCR beta sequences and from how often those sequences occurred across donors. A later analysis re-examined previously published TCR beta repertoires from 610 or so donors and added high-resolution HLA genotyping to investigate patterns of TCR occurrence.

A remark on this clone: The clone's antigen remains unknown. There are no base qualities to consult, and no much larger clone falls within one base.

According to the germline V gene, CDR1 reads SNHLY and CDR2 reads FYNNEI. The CDR3, from cysteine to phenylalanine, totals 14 residues. Only the CDR3 DNA is retained, 42 bases long and in frame from the first base. The junction shows trimming of 6 bases on V and 6 bases on J, and the gene matches do not reach 4 bases of it. The cohort comprised 670 or so healthy bone marrow donors. At the time of sampling, all cohort members were nominally healthy, though unrecorded immune exposures were likely present. The donor was CMV seropositive and was included in the group of 290 or so seropositive cohort members. A peripheral blood sample was provided by each donor, and peripheral blood mononuclear cells were used for TCR beta sequencing. Genomic DNA extraction from the blood cell samples was performed with the Qiagen DNeasy Blood Extraction Kit. The full study reports these points: A further reported finding was that TCR beta sequences accurately predicted the HLA-A and HLA-B alleles for most subjects in the first cohort. An association between a missense DCLRE1C variant and V-gene and J-gene trimming of TCR beta chains was found in a later genetic analysis and replicated in an independent cohort. It was suggested by the authors that the approach could potentially be generalized to other disease states and immunological phenotypes. According to a later analysis, TCR association rates differed among HLA loci, with DRB1 alleles showing the most associated TCRs and HLA-C alleles showing the fewest. Correlated functional status among segregating V segments might reflect linkage disequilibrium, but an unknown experimental factor could not be ruled out. The classifier was reported to diagnose cytomegalovirus status with high specificity and sensitivity in both the original and validation cohorts. A total of roughly 160 TCR beta chains were listed by the study as associated with cytomegalovirus. Presence/absence analyses assumed roughly uniform sequencing depth across donors, an assumption that may not hold. In an earlier analysis of fewer than 700 of the donors, most TCR beta V segments appeared in productive rearrangements about 87% or about 30% of the time, broadly matching IMGT annotations. A group of highly shared sequence variants was considered likely to be a technical artifact of the sequencing pipeline. A later analysis reported that several top co-occurrence clusters appeared linked to parvovirus B19, influenza, CMV and Epstein-Barr virus. When HLA alleles, especially DR and DQ, strongly co-occurred, attributing TCR associations to individual alleles was difficult. A later genetic analysis reported fewer N-insertions in productive TCRs among donors in an Asian-associated ancestry cluster than the roughly 640-donor mean. Some IMGT-functional V segments, including TRBV6-2 and TRBV6-3, could not be told apart with the 87-base-pair reads, so those segments were excluded. In vitro tests confirmed that a few of the cytomegalovirus-associated TCR beta chains recognize cytomegalovirus antigens. Specific HLA alleles were associated with about 17,000 TCR beta sequences at a false discovery rate of 0.05 in a later analysis. Because HLA typing was missing for some donors at each locus, association tests included only the typed subset. The earlier analysis of nearly 600 of the donors excluded around 17 rarely observed V segments, including chromosome 9 orphons, because counts were too low. A later analysis found that most CMV-associated TCR beta chains appeared HLA-restricted, with HLA associations seemingly driven largely by CMV exposure. This cohort had only TCR beta chains sequenced, and the lack of alpha or paired-chain data limited which features could be detected. Most TCR sequences were seen in very few donors, while some public TCRs were found in many individuals. A later analysis found that HLA-associated TCR beta chains were more clonally expanded and had lower generation probabilities than equally common non-associated chains. For the cohort, immune exposure information was limited to CMV serostatus.

The library came from the immunoSEQ multiplex PCR assay. The multiplex PCR relied on a mix of 60 forward primers for TCR Vbeta segments and 13 reverse primers for TCR Jbeta segments. A multiplex PCR assay on genomic DNA amplified the CDR3 region of rearranged TCR beta genes. The Illumina HiSeq System was used to sequence the amplified TCR beta libraries as 87-base-pair reads. The original pipeline was this. A later analysis tallied 80 million to 95 million unique TCR beta chains across the 600 to 700 repertoires, and around 10 million of those chains were shared by two or more donors. Raw reads were error-corrected and collapsed into unique sequences by a nearest-neighbor algorithm in which closely related sequences were merged to remove PCR and sequencing errors. V, D and J gene segments were assigned by aligning CDR3 sequences to IMGT reference sequences. Each retained sequence needed at least a six-nucleotide match to both a V gene segment and a J gene segment. Rearrangements were called productive when the CDR3 lacked stop codons and stayed in frame with V and J; all others were non-productive. CDR3 was defined by IMGT convention, running from the second conserved V-encoded cysteine to the conserved J-encoded phenylalanine. In an earlier analysis of around 540 of the donors, sequences lacking an unambiguous match to a single V gene segment were excluded. In an earlier analysis of approximately 610 of the donors, V segments were called functional above 56.7% productive rearrangements and were called segregating when the between-donor standard deviation exceeded 5%. A statistical classification framework was built to diagnose cytomegalovirus status from the catalog of TCR beta chain sequences. In a later analysis, TCR nucleotide sequences were compared against IMGT/GENE-DB human TR gene sequences so that V and J genes could be assigned. In a later analysis, CDR3 sequences and most-parsimonious VDJ recombination scenarios were assigned using the TCRdist pipeline. In a later analysis, every TCR beta chain was defined by the combination of its CDR3 amino acid sequence and its V-gene family, and reads without a unique V-gene family were dropped. As a way to deal with suspected cross-contamination and a sequencing artifact, a later analysis dropped 640 or so nucleotide sequences that were highly shared and had low generation probability. In a later analysis, a clonal expansion index was calculated for each public chain from normalized within-repertoire ranks of inferred template counts. In a later analysis, generation probabilities were computed using a VDJ recombination model fitted to out-of-frame rearrangements, and the results were checked against IGoR. Hypergeometric tests were used in a later analysis to score TCR-TCR, TCR-HLA and TCR-CMV co-occurrence, with a repertoire-size bias correction applied to the TCR pairs. False discovery rates were estimated in a later analysis by permuting HLA or CMV assignments 20 times. A later analysis grouped co-occurring TCRs with DBSCAN, adding TCRdist sequence similarity when clustering within HLA-allele-positive subsets. Repertoires with fewer than 30,000 or more than 120,000 public chains were left out of co-occurrence clustering, as were a handful of repertoires with anomalous nucleotide sharing. In its TCRdb copy, this immuneACCESS table keeps in-frame sequences only and misses some clones. Where compared with another copy, unresolved V genes explain less than half of these, and the others have no known cause. The D gene and trimming were derived from the DNA, and the V and J assignments and clone size from that table. The sample yields 80,000 to 95,000 clones; roughly 77% were counted once. The ten largest clones add up to roughly 14% of the sample.

The sequence is built from TRBV2 and TRBJ2-1; 11 bases in between match TRBD2. This receptor was taken from a woman aged 40 to 55 in good health and CMV-seropositive. The material sequenced was PBMCs. This receptor has the CDR3 CASRLAGDSNEQFF. Read as DNA, the sequence is TGTGCCAGCAGACTAGCGGGAGATAGCAATGAGCAGTTCTTC.